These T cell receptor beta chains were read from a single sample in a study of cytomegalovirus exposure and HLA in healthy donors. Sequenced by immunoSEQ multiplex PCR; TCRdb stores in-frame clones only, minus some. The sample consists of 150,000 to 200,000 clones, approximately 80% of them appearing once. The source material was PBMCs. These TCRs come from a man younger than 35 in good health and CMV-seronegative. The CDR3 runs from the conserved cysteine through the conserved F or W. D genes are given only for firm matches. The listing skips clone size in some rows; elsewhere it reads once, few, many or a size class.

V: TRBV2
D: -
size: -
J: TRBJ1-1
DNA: TGTGCCAGCAACAAACAGGACACTGAAGCTTTCTTT
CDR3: CASNKQDTEAFF

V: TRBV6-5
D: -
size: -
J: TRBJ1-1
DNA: TGTGCCAGCAGTTACTCGAACAGGAACACTGAAGCTTTCTTT
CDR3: CASSYSNRNTEAFF

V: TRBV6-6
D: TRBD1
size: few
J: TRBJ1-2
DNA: TGTGCCAGCAGGGGGACAGACCCTCTTCCCTATGGCTACACCTTC
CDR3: CASRGTDPLPYGYTF

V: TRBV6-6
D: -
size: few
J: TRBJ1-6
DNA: TGTGCCAGCACGGGCGCGGGTGGGTCACCCCTCCACTTT
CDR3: CASTGAGGSPLHF

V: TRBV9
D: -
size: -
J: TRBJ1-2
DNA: TGTGCCAGCAGCGCCAGGGGTGGCTACACCTTC
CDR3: CASSARGGYTF

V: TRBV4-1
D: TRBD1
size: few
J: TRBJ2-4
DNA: TGCGCCAGCAGCCTAGGACAGGCAGTAGCCAAAAACATTCAGTACTTC
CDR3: CASSLGQAVAKNIQYF

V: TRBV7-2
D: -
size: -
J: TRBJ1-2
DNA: TGTGCCAGCAGCTTCGGAGGATATAACTATGGCTACACCTTC
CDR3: CASSFGGYNYGYTF

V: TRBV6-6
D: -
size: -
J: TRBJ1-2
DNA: TGTGCCAGCAGTTACGGCGGTGGCTACACCTTC
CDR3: CASSYGGGYTF

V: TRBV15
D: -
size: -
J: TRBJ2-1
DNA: TGTGCCACCGGATTACCGGGCTCCAGGGAGGATGAGCAGTTCTTC
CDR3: CATGLPGSREDEQFF

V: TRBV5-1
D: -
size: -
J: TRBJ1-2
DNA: TGCGCCAGCAGTTCCTCAACTTATGGCTACACCTTC
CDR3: CASSSSTYGYTF

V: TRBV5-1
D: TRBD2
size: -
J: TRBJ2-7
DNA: TGCGCCAGCAGCTCAGCGGGGCGACTCTCCTACGAGCAGTACTTC
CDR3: CASSSAGRLSYEQYF